A selection of T cell receptor beta chains follows, all from one sample in a study of tumor-infiltrating lymphocytes in primary liver carcinoma. TCRdb redid the calling of the multiplex PCR reads with MiXCR, one entry per CDR3 protein. The table shows about 330,000 distinct CDR3 sequences, with 65% occurring only once. Sequencing was carried out using peripheral blood. These receptors all come from a man in his forties with primary liver carcinoma and hepatitis B virus infection. CDR3s include the opening cysteine and the closing phenylalanine or tryptophan. A D gene is named only where the DNA matches it firmly. Some rows have no size entry. The others give once, few or many, or a class for an expanded clone.

J | V | D | size | DNA | CDR3
TRBJ1-2 | TRBV6-1 | TRBD1 | . | TGTGCCAGCAGTTCCGGGACAGGGTTCCTAAACTATGGCTACACCTTC | CASSSGTGFLNYGYTF
TRBJ2-7 | TRBV11-2 | TRBD2 | . | TGTGCCAGCATCAAGGGGACTAGCGGTTCCTGCGAGCAGTACTTC | CASIKGTSGSCEQYF
TRBJ2-5 | TRBV4-1 | . | many | TGCGCCAGCAGCCAAGAGAGGGGGGTTCTGTCAGAGACCCAGTACTTC | CASSQERGVLSETQYF
TRBJ2-3 | TRBV6-5 | TRBD2 | once | TGTGCCAGCACGAGGGGGACTAGCTTGCGATACGCAGTATTT | CASTRGTSLRYAVF
TRBJ2-1 | TRBV10-2 | TRBD2 | . | TGCGCCAGCAGACCCGGGACTAGCGGGACCTACAATAAGCAGTTCTTC | CASRPGTSGTYNKQFF
TRBJ1-2 | TRBV18 | . | . | TGTGCCAGCTCACCCGACAGCGGTGGCTACACCTTC | CASSPDSGGYTF
TRBJ2-7 | TRBV6-6 | TRBD1 | many | TGTGCCAGCAGTTCCACGGACAGGGGACGGGAGCAGTACTTC | CASSSTDRGREQYF
TRBJ2-3 | TRBV11-2 | . | . | TGTGCCAGCAGCACTTGGACTTCGAAGTCCAGCACAGATACGCAGTATTTT | CASSTWTSKSSTDTQYF
TRBJ1-6 | TRBV28 | . | . | TGTGCCAGCAGTTTAACAGAATACAATTCACCCCTCCACTTT | CASSLTEYNSPLHF
TRBJ2-2 | TRBV6-6 | . | . | TGTACCAGCAGCAAAGATGCCGGATACACCGGGGATCTGTTTTTT | CTSSKDAGYTGDLFF
TRBJ2-1 | TRBV5-4 | . | . | TGTGCCAGCAGCTTTAGCGTCAAGCTGTTCTTC | CASSFSVKLFF
TRBJ2-7 | TRBV10-3 | . | many | TGTGCCATCAGTGACTACGCGGACACCAACCGGATGGAGCAGTACTTC | CAISDYADTNRMEQYF
TRBJ2-1 | TRBV11-2 | TRBD2 | . | TGTGCCAGCAGCTTTACCGGGACTAGCGGGCTAAGTTCCTACAATGAGCAGTTCTTC | CASSFTGTSGLSSYNEQFF
TRBJ1-1 | TRBV14 | . | . | TGTGCCAGCAACCAAATAGGGGGGCGGTTCAACACTGAAGCTTTCTTT | CASNQIGGRFNTEAFF
TRBJ2-1 | TRBV11-2 | . | few | TGTGCCAGCAGCCGTGGGTTAGGGAATGAGCAGTTCTTC | CASSRGLGNEQFF
TRBJ2-7 | TRBV19 | TRBD2 | once | TGTGCCAGTAGTCTTCAAGGACTAGCGGGTGTAGCTGAGCAGTACTTC | CASSLQGLAGVAEQYF
TRBJ2-1 | TRBV11-2 | . | . | TGTGCCAGCAGCTTAGACGAGAGCGAGTACAATGAGCACTTCTTC | CASSLDESEYNEHFF
TRBJ2-7 | TRBV11-1 | TRBD1 | few | TGTGCAAGCAGCCAAATCGGGACAGGGACTTTGAACGAGCAGTACTTC | CASSQIGTGTLNEQYF
TRBJ1-2 | TRBV12-5 | . | . | TGTACTAGTGGCCGGGGGGCCAACTATGTCTACACCTTC | CTSGRGANYVYTF
TRBJ1-2 | TRBV29-1 | TRBD1 | many | TGCAGCGTTGCCGACAGGGAACTCTATGGCTACACCTTC | CSVADRELYGYTF
TRBJ1-2 | TRBV6-1 | TRBD1 | many | TGTGCCAGCAGTCAAAGCGGACAGGCCCCCTATGGCTACACCTTC | CASSQSGQAPYGYTF
TRBJ2-7 | TRBV11-2 | . | . | TGTGCCAGCAGCTTAAGCAACGGGCCTCTGTCCTATGAGCAGTACTTC | CASSLSNGPLSYEQYF
TRBJ1-2 | TRBV6-1 | TRBD1 | many | TGTGCCAGCAGTTCATATAACAGGGGGCCCTACTATGGCTACACCTTC | CASSSYNRGPYYGYTF
TRBJ2-2 | TRBV6-4 | TRBD2 | once | TGTGCCAGCAGTGAACTAGCGGGAGCTACCGGGGAGCTGTTTTTT | CASSELAGATGELFF
TRBJ2-5 | TRBV6-6 | . | many | TGTGCCAGCAGTTACTCCGACACGTACCAAGAGACCCAGTACTTC | CASSYSDTYQETQYF
TRBJ2-3 | TRBV2 | . | many | TGTGCCAGTTCGGGTGGGACAGATACGCAGTATTTT | CASSGGTDTQYF
TRBJ2-6 | TRBV10-3 | TRBD1 | . | TGTGCCATCAGTGAGGGGACAGTATCTGGGGCCAACGTCCTGACTTTC | CAISEGTVSGANVLTF